This T cell receptor (beta chain) was identified during a study of blood T cell repertoires in COVID-19 (dated by TCRdb to 2018 to 2020). Regarding the study in general: The collaborator samples originated in the United States, Italy and Spain and spanned the acute and convalescent phases of COVID-19. The prospective study material was composed of cDNA or gDNA derived from T cells, B-cell-depleted T cells, or PBMCs. Deeply sampled blood TCRbeta repertoires from subjects exposed to, actively infected with, or recovered from COVID-19 were included in the dataset. A freely available public database, intended as a resource for researchers studying the immune response to SARS-CoV-2, is where the repertoires were released. Samples were obtained from the ongoing ImmuneRACE study (first 160 participants) and from about 1,300 subjects provided by 6 global collaborators. Sample metadata almost always included a de-identified subject ID, COVID-19 status, age in years and sex. Where available, HLA class I and class II types were taken from metadata supplied by the sample provider and were not determined by assay-based typing. Broad study findings and their caveats: How much clinical and demographic metadata was included differed by source and by participant, and the metadata was provided uncurated.

Collaborating institutions collected whole blood in K2EDTA tubes following their own protocols. For TCRbeta analysis, collaborators shipped samples as frozen whole blood, isolated PBMCs, or DNA extracted from either of those sample types. Deletion took 3 bases off V and 3 bases off J, with a span of 14 bases between the germline ends. The CDR1 and CDR2 encoded by the germline V gene are SGHDN and FVKESK. From cysteine to phenylalanine, the CDR3 is 16 amino acids long. Of the read, only the CDR3 DNA is kept; its 48 bases are in frame from base 1. The immunoSEQ Assay, a bias-controlled multiplex PCR, was used to amplify TCRbeta CDR3 regions from genomic DNA. Processing in the source paper ran as follows. Nucleated cell counts per sample were estimated from amplification of reference gene primers within the assay. Sequence reads were collapsed and filtered to measure the absolute abundance of every unique TCRbeta CDR3 rearrangement. For each sample, productive Simpson clonality was calculated as the square root of Simpson's diversity index across productive rearrangements. This immuneACCESS table, as held by TCRdb, lists in-frame sequences with V and J called but not all clones. Of the missing ones, under half trace to an unresolved V gene in checked studies; the others have no known cause. That table is the source of V, J and clone size, and D and trimming were worked out from the DNA. The sample records around 700,000 clones, more than 80% of which are singletons. The top ten clones comprise around 0.3% of the sample.

This clone appeared once. Its antigen is still unknown. Per-base quality was not reported, and no clone a single base away is much larger than it. The chain is made from TRBV14 and TRBJ1-4, with no confident D gene call. The source is a woman younger than 30 with acute or convalescent COVID-19. The sample comprised peripheral blood. The CDR3 corresponds to CASSQSRFFPNEKLFF. The nucleotide sequence is given as TGTGCCAGCAGCCAGTCCCGGTTCTTTCCTAATGAAAAACTGTTTTTT. The CDR3, completed at both ends by the reference TRBV14 and TRBJ1-4 genes, gives the full variable domain EAGVTQFPSHSVIEKGQTVTLRCDPISGHDNLYWYRRVMGKEIKFLLHFVKESKQDESGMPNNRFLAERTGGTYSTLKVQPAELEDSGVYFCASSQSRFFPNEKLFFGSGTQLSVL.